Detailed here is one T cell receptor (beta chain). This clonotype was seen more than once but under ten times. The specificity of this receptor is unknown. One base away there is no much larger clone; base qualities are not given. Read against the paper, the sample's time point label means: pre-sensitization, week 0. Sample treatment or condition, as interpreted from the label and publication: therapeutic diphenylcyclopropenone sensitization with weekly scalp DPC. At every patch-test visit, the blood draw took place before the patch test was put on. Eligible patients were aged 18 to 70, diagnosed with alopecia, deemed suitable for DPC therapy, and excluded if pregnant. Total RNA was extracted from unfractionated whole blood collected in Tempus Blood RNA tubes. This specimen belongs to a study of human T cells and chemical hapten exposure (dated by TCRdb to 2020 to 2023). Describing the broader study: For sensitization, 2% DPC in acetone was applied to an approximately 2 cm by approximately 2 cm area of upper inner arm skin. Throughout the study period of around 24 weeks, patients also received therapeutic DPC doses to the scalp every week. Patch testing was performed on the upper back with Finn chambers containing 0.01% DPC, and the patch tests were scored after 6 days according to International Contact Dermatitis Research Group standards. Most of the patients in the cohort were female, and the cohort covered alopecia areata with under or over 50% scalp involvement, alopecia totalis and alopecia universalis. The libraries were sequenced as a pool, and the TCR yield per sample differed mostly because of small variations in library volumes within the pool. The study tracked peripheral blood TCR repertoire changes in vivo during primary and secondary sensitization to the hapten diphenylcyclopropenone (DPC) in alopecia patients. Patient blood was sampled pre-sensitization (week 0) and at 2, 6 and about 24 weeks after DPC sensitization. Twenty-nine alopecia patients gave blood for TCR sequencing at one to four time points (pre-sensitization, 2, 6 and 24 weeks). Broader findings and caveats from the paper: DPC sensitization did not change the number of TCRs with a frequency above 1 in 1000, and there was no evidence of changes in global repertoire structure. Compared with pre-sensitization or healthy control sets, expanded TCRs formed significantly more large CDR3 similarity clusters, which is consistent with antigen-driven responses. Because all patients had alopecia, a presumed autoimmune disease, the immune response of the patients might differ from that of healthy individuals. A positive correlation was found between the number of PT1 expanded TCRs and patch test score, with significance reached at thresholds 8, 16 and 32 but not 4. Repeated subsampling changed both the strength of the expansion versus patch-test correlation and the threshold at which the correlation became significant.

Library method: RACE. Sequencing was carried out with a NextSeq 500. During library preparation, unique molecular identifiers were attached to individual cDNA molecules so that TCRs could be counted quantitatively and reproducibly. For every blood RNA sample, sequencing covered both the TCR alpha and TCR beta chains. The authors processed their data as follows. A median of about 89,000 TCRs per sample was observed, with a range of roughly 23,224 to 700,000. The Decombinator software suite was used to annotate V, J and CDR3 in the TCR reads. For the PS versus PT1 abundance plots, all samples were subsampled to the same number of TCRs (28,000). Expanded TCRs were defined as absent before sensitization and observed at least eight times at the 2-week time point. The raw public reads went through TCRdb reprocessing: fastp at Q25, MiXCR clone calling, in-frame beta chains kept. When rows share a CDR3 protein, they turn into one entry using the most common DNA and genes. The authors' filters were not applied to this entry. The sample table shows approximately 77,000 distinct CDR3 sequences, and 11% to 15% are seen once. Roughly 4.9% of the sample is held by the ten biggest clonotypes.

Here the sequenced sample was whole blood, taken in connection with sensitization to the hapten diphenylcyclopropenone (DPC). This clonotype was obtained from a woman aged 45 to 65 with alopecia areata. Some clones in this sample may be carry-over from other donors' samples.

The CDR3 here reads CASSKRNRDRMETQYF. At the DNA level, the sequence is TGTGCCAGCAGCAAAAGGAATCGGGACAGAATGGAGACCCAGTACTTC. In this chain, TRBV21-1 is recombined with TRBJ2-5; the DNA was not compared with TRBD1, the D call given in the table. TRBV21-1 is annotated as a pseudogene. The CDR3 spans 16 residues, from the cysteine through the phenylalanine. Only CDR3 DNA remains: 48 bases, in frame from the first base.